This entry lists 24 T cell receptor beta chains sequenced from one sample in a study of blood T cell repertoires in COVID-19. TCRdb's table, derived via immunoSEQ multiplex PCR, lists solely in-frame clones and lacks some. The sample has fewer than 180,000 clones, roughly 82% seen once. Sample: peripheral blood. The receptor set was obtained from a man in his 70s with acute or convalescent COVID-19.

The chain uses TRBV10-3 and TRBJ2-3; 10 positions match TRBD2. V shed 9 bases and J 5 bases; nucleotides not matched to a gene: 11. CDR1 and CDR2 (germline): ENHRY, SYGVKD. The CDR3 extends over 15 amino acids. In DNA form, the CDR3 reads TGTGCCATACGCGCAGCGGGGGGGCCGGGAGATACGCAGTATTTT. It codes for CAIRAAGGPGDTQYF.

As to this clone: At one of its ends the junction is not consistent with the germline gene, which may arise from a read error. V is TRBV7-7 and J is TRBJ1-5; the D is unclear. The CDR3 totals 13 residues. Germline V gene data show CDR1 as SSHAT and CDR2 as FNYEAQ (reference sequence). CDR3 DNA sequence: TGTGCTAGCAGCCAAAACATGGGCCAGCCCCAGCATTTT. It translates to CASSQNMGQPQHF.

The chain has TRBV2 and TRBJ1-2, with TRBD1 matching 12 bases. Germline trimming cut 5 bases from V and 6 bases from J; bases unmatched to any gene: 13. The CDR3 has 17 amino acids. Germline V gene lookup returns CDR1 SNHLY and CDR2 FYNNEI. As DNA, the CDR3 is TGTGCCAGCAGTAGAACGGGACAGGGGGCTGTAGTTGATGGCTACACCTTC. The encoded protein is CASSRTGQGAVVDGYTF.

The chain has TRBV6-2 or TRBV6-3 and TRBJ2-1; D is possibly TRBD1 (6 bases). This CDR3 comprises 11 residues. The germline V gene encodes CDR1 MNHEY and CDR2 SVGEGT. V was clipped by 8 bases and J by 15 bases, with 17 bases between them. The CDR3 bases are TGTGCCAGCGGCCAGGGGTTCTCGTGGTTCTTC. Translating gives CASGQGFSWFF.

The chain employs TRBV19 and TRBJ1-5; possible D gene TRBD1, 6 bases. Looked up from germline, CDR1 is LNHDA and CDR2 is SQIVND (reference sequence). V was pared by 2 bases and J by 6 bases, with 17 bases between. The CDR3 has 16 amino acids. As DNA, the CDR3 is TGTGCCAGTAGTATATCTGGGGGGGCTGGAGTTCAGCCCCAGCATTTT. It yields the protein CASSISGGAGVQPQHF.

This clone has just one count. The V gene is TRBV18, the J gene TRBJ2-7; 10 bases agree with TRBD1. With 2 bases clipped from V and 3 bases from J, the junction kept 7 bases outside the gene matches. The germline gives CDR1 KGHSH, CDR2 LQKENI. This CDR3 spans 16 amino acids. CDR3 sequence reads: CASSPIEGQGIYEQYF. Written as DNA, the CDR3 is TGTGCCAGCTCACCAATAGAGGGACAGGGGATCTACGAGCAGTACTTC.

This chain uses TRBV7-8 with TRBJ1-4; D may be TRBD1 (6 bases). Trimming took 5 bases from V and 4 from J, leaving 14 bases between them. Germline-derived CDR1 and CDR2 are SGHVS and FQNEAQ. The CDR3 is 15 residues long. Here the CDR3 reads CASSPNRGGNEKLFF. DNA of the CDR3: TGTGCCAGCAGCCCCAATAGGGGGGGTAATGAAAAACTGTTTTTT.

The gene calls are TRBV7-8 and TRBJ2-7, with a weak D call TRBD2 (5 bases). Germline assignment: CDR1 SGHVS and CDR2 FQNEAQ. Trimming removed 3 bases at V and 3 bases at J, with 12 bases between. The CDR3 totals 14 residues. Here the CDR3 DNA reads TGTGCCAGCAGCTTTAACCGGGGTGGCTACGAGCAGTACTTC. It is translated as CASSFNRGGYEQYF.

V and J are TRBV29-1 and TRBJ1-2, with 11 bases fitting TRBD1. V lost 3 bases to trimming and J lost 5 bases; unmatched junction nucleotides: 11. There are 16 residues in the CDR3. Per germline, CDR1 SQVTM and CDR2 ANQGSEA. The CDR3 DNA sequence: TGCAGCGTTGACAAATCTGGGACAGGGGGTCCTTATGGCTACACCTTC. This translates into CSVDKSGTGGPYGYTF.

The CDR3 coding sequence is TGTGCCAGCAGCCCAGGAGCACGGGCGACTACCTACAATGAGCAGTTCTTC. Its translation: CASSPGARATTYNEQFF. The chain combines TRBV7-6 with TRBJ2-1; D possibly corresponds to TRBD2 (5 bases). The CDR3 totals 17 residues. Germline CDR1 reads SGHVS; CDR2 reads FNYEAQ. Trimming removed 5 bases at V and 2 bases at J, with 19 bases between.

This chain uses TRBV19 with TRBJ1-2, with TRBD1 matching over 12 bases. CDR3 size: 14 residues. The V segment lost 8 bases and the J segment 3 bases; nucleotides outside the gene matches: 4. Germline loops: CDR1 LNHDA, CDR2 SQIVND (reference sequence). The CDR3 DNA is TGTGCCAGTGCCGGGACAGGGGGCGACTATGGCTACACCTTC. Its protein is CASAGTGGDYGYTF.

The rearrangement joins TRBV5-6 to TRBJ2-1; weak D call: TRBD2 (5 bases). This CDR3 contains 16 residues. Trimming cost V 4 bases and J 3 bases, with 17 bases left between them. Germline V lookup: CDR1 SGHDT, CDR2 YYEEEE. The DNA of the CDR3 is TGTGCCAGCAGCCGGGAAGATATGGTGTTCTACAATGAGCAGTTCTTC. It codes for CASSREDMVFYNEQFF.

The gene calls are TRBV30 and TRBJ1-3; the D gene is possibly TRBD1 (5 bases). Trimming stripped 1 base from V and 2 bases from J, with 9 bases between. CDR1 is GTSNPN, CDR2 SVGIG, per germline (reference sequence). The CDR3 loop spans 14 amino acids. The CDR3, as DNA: TGTGCCTGGAGTGGTACGACAGCTGGAAACACCATATATTTT. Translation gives CAWSGTTAGNTIYF.

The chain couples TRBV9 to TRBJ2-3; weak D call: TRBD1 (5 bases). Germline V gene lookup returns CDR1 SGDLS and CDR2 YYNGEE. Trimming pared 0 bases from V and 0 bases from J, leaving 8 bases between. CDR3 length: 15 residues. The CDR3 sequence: CASSVGPGSTDTQYF. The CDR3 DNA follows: TGTGCCAGCAGCGTAGGTCCAGGGAGCACAGATACGCAGTATTTT.

CDR3 sequence reads: CASSLGARGNEQFF. The CDR3 coding sequence is TGTGCCAGCAGCTTAGGGGCGCGGGGGAATGAGCAGTTCTTC. V is TRBV7-2 and J is TRBJ2-1; TRBD2 agrees at 7 bases. CDR1 SGHTA and CDR2 FQGNSA come from the germline V gene. V shed 1 base, J shed 7 bases, and the junction held 4 bases outside the gene matches. The CDR3 spans 14 residues.

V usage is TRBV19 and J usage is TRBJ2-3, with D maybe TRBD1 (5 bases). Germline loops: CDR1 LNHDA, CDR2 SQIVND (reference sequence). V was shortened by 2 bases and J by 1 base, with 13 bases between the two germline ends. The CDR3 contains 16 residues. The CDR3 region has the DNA TGTGCCAGTAGTATATCAGACCAGGGCGGCACAGATACGCAGTATTTT. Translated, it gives CASSISDQGGTDTQYF.

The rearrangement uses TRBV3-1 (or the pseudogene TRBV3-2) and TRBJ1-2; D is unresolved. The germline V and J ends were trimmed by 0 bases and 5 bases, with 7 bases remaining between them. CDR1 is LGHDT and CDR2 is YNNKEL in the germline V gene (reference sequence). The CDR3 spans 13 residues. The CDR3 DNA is TGTGCCAGCAGCCAAGACAGTATGTATGGCTACACCTTC. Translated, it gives CASSQDSMYGYTF.

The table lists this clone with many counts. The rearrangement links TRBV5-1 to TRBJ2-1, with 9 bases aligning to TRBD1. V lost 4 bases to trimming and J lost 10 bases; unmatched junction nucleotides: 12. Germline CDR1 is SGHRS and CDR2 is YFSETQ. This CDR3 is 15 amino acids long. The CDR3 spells CASSGGQGRLGEQFF. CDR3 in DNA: TGCGCCAGCAGCGGGGGACAGGGTCGTCTTGGGGAGCAGTTCTTC.

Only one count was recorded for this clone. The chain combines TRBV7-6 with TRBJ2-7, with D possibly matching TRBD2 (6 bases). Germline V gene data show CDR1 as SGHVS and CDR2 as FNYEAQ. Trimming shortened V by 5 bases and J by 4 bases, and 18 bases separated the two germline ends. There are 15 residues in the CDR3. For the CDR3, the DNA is TGTGCCAGCAGCCCCCAAGGGACTTTCGCGTACGAGCAGTACTTC. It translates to CASSPQGTFAYEQYF.

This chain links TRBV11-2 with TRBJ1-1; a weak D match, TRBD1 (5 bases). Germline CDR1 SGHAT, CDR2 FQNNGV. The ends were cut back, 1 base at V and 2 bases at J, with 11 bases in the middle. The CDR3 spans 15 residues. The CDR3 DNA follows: TGTGCCAGCAGCTTAGTTCTGGGGACTAACACTGAAGCTTTCTTT. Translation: CASSLVLGTNTEAFF.

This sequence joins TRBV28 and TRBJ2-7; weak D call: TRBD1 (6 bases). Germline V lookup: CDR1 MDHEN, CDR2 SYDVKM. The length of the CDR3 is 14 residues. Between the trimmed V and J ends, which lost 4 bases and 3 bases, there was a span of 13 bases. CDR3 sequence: CASSSPGTSYEQYF. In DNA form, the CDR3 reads TGTGCCAGCAGTTCCCCCGGGACAAGCTACGAGCAGTACTTC.

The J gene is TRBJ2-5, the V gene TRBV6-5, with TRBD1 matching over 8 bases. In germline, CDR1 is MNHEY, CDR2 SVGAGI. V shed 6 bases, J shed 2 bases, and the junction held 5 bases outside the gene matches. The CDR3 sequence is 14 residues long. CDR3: CASRSRDRQETQYF. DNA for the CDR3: TGTGCCAGCAGGAGCAGGGACAGGCAAGAGACCCAGTACTTC.

The CDR3 loop reads CASSRIRTSGFYEQYF. The CDR3 DNA reads TGTGCCAGCAGCCGAATCCGGACTAGCGGATTCTACGAGCAGTACTTC. This chain connects TRBV7-9 to TRBJ2-7; 10 nucleotides line up with TRBD2. V shed 5 bases and J 3 bases; nucleotides not matched to a gene: 10. Looked up from germline, CDR1 is SEHNR and CDR2 is FQNEAQ (reference sequence). The CDR3 loop spans 16 amino acids.

CDR3 sequence reads: CASSLLDKAGELFF. CDR3 DNA: TGTGCCAGCAGCTTGTTGGACAAGGCCGGGGAGCTGTTTTTT. This chain joins TRBV5-5 and TRBJ2-2, with a weak D call TRBD1 (5 bases). In germline, CDR1 is SGHKS, CDR2 YYEKEE (reference sequence). Trimming stripped 1 base from V and 6 bases from J, with 10 bases between. The CDR3 covers 14 residues.